This T cell receptor beta chain was profiled in a study of neurological immune-mediated disorders. This clonotype was recorded at least ten times. Using its own MiXCR run on the 5' RACE reads, TCRdb lists one record per CDR3 protein. The sample includes tens of thousands of distinct CDR3 sequences, 2% to 3% of them seen just once. Germline values: CDR1 SGDLS, CDR2 YYNGEE. This CDR3 spans 13 amino acids. V was trimmed by 3 bases and J by 4 bases, leaving 7 bases between them. This chain links TRBV9 with TRBJ1-4; the D gene is possibly TRBD1 (5 bases). The sample consisted of PBMCs. The origin of this receptor is a man aged 45-65 years with multiple sclerosis. In nucleotides, the CDR3 is TGTGCCAGCAGCGACAGGTATAATGAAAAACTGTTTTTT. Encoded protein: CASSDRYNEKLFF.